This is a list of T cell receptor beta chains from one sample in a study of metastatic and nonmetastatic thyroid tumors. TCRdb reanalyzed the PCR reads via MiXCR. Among tens of thousands of clones listed, about a sixth were seen once. Sequenced: tumor tissue. The source of these receptors is a female donor with papillary thyroid cancer or a benign thyroid nodule (not recorded which). Some clones in this sample may be carry-over from other donors' samples. Each CDR3 is given without its conserved first and last residue. The order of the fields is V gene, J gene, clone size, CDR3 protein. Not every row has a clone size; where given, it reads once, few, many or a size class.

V: TRBV3-1
J: TRBJ1-1
size: many
CDR3: ASSQGGVHTEAF

V: TRBV7-2
J: TRBJ2-1
size: .
CDR3: ASSLVRRGNNNEQF

V: TRBV4-2
J: TRBJ2-1
size: many
CDR3: ASSQVQSGSSGVYNEQF

V: TRBV12-3/TRBV12-4
J: TRBJ2-5
size: few
CDR3: ASSFARKETQY

V: TRBV2
J: TRBJ2-2
size: many
CDR3: ASSEQAGAAGELF

V: TRBV12-3/TRBV12-4
J: TRBJ2-3
size: few
CDR3: ASSLPLAGPRSDTQY

V: TRBV19
J: TRBJ1-5
size: many
CDR3: ASSLGWDKEYSNQPQH

V: TRBV20-1
J: TRBJ2-1
size: .
CDR3: SAGVHEQF

V: TRBV6-1
J: TRBJ2-3
size: many
CDR3: ASSRGQGAPDTQY

V: TRBV14
J: TRBJ2-5
size: .
CDR3: ASSHRKFLERDRSPLETHY

V: TRBV19
J: TRBJ2-2
size: many
CDR3: ASSIGVEAGELF

V: TRBV11-3
J: TRBJ2-1
size: many
CDR3: ASSLDWGLNEQF

V: TRBV30
J: TRBJ2-7
size: medium-sized
CDR3: AWSVYRRPYEQY

V: TRBV5-1
J: TRBJ1-5
size: many
CDR3: ASSRGTGEPQH

V: TRBV30
J: TRBJ2-7
size: .
CDR3: AYGAGDYEQY

V: TRBV6-5
J: TRBJ2-1
size: many
CDR3: ASSWTSGGTFYNEQF

V: TRBV20-1
J: TRBJ2-1
size: many
CDR3: SARLRTGDGNEQF

V: TRBV6-1
J: TRBJ1-2
size: many
CDR3: ASSEEGHPIYGYT

V: TRBV20-1
J: TRBJ1-2
size: many
CDR3: SAPSVRGNYGYT

V: TRBV6-1
J: TRBJ2-6
size: few
CDR3: ASMDSSGSNVLT

V: TRBV3-1
J: TRBJ1-1
size: many
CDR3: ASSRTGGLGAEAF

V: TRBV2
J: TRBJ1-6
size: many
CDR3: ASSEARSGNSPLH

V: TRBV19
J: TRBJ2-1
size: few
CDR3: ASTKTIETPNQF

V: TRBV6-2/TRBV6-3
J: TRBJ2-2
size: few
CDR3: ASILRGTALIGELF

V: TRBV9
J: TRBJ2-1
size: many
CDR3: ASSGKGTSNEQF

V: TRBV20-1
J: TRBJ2-7
size: .
CDR3: SARARWGIIGYEQY

V: TRBV30
J: TRBJ1-2
size: .
CDR3: AWSVQLINYGYT

V: TRBV14
J: TRBJ1-2
size: medium-sized
CDR3: ASSQVAASDLGYGYT

V: TRBV12-3/TRBV12-4
J: TRBJ1-5
size: medium-sized
CDR3: ASSLQGKGGPQH

V: TRBV24-1
J: TRBJ2-7
size: many
CDR3: ATSDTSGISDEQY

V: TRBV12-3/TRBV12-4
J: TRBJ1-4
size: few
CDR3: ASREGQGLEKLF

V: TRBV20-1
J: TRBJ2-7
size: many
CDR3: SATDRASSYEQY

V: TRBV6-2/TRBV6-3
J: TRBJ1-1
size: .
CDR3: ASSYVTGGPMGTEAF

V: TRBV30
J: TRBJ1-3
size: many
CDR3: AQLQDYSGNTIY

V: TRBV7-2
J: TRBJ2-1
size: many
CDR3: ASSLVGNEQF

V: TRBV6-1
J: TRBJ1-2
size: many
CDR3: ASSKGVDYGYT

V: TRBV12-5
J: TRBJ1-1
size: many
CDR3: ASGLPGQGARYTEAF

V: TRBV6-1
J: TRBJ2-7
size: .
CDR3: ASTKRSGTPMYEQY

V: TRBV12-5
J: TRBJ2-3
size: many
CDR3: ASGVRPRKTTDTQY

V: TRBV30
J: TRBJ2-7
size: many
CDR3: AWSVLAGVEQY

V: TRBV28
J: TRBJ1-2
size: many
CDR3: ASSLAGGDGYT

V: TRBV20-1
J: TRBJ2-1
size: many
CDR3: SARDLGGGSSYNEQF

V: TRBV28
J: TRBJ1-5
size: many
CDR3: ASSPLNQPQH

V: TRBV5-1
J: TRBJ2-7
size: .
CDR3: ASSLGTLSGADGEQY

V: TRBV6-1
J: TRBJ2-2
size: many
CDR3: ASSIQGRTGELF

V: TRBV4-1
J: TRBJ1-2
size: few
CDR3: ASSPGGSRGSNYGYT

V: TRBV20-1
J: TRBJ2-7
size: many
CDR3: SASRAGVYEQY

V: TRBV29-1
J: TRBJ2-1
size: many
CDR3: SATPGHPDNEQF

V: TRBV10-1
J: TRBJ2-7
size: many
CDR3: ASSAGTGPSYEQY

V: TRBV6-2/TRBV6-3
J: TRBJ2-2
size: many
CDR3: ASSYPVLAANTGELF

V: TRBV7-9
J: TRBJ2-7
size: .
CDR3: ASSSTHTVTYELY

V: TRBV11-1
J: TRBJ2-2
size: many
CDR3: ASSSGTANTGELF

V: TRBV20-1
J: TRBJ1-2
size: many
CDR3: SASQGDYGYT

V: TRBV27
J: TRBJ2-1
size: many
CDR3: ASSPRQGRNEQF

V: TRBV28
J: TRBJ1-2
size: .
CDR3: ASRSTGTTLGYT

V: TRBV20-1
J: TRBJ2-7
size: many
CDR3: SARDAAPPQY

V: TRBV5-5
J: TRBJ2-1
size: many
CDR3: ASSLATGGSTGQF

V: TRBV11-2
J: .
size: .
CDR3: ASSVGGQQTQY

V: TRBV28
J: TRBJ2-7
size: .
CDR3: ASTPQPGLAGGCYEQY

V: TRBV5-4
J: TRBJ2-7
size: many
CDR3: ASSLPGTGVYEQY